These T cell receptor beta chains were read from a single sample in a study of T-cell reconstitution after alpha-beta-depleted transplantation in children. TCRdb re-called the PCR reads through MiXCR, storing one row per CDR3 protein. The sample comprises about 870,000 distinct CDR3 sequences, about 16% of which are singletons, and around 5.3% rests with the top ten. The source material was PBMCs, mostly from graft donor cells, sampled 360 days after TCRalphabeta/CD19-depleted stem cell transplant. The source of these receptors is a male patient under 18 who had a stem cell transplant for acute lymphoblastic leukemia, so the T cells may come from the graft donor. The CDR3 runs from the conserved cysteine through the conserved F or W. The D gene is left open where the match is weak. The size entry is marked missing in some rows and otherwise reads once, few, many or a size class.

D: .; J: TRBJ1-1; V: TRBV20-1; size: .; DNA: TGCAGTGCTAGAGATTCTTTCCTGAACACTGAAGCTTTCTTT; CDR3: CSARDSFLNTEAFF
D: TRBD1; J: TRBJ2-7; V: TRBV10-3; size: few; DNA: TGTGCCATCAGTCCCTCGGGGACAGGTACCTACGAGCAGTACTTC; CDR3: CAISPSGTGTYEQYF
D: TRBD1; J: TRBJ2-2; V: TRBV24-1; size: few; DNA: TGTGCCACCCGACAGGGGTTAGGAACCGGGGAGCTGTTTTTT; CDR3: CATRQGLGTGELFF
D: TRBD2; J: TRBJ2-1; V: TRBV10-2; size: many; DNA: TGCGCCAGCAGTGAGCTCCCTAGCGGGGTATCCTACAATGAGCAGTTCTTC; CDR3: CASSELPSGVSYNEQFF
D: .; J: TRBJ2-1; V: TRBV19; size: few; DNA: TGTGCCAGTAGCTCCGCGGGACCCTACAATGAGCAGTTCTTC; CDR3: CASSSAGPYNEQFF
D: .; J: TRBJ2-2; V: TRBV2; size: few; DNA: TGTGCCAGCAAGGAGGAGGGAACGAACACCGGGGAGCTGTTTTTT; CDR3: CASKEEGTNTGELFF
D: TRBD1; J: TRBJ2-1; V: TRBV4-1; size: few; DNA: TGCGCCAGCAGCCATGCACACCCGGGACAGTTGGGGAATGAGCAGTTCTTC; CDR3: CASSHAHPGQLGNEQFF
D: .; J: TRBJ1-2; V: TRBV12-3/TRBV12-4; size: .; DNA: TGTGCCAGCAGTTTAAGGGTGGGGGACCGCTATGGCTACACCTTC; CDR3: CASSLRVGDRYGYTF
D: TRBD2; J: TRBJ2-1; V: TRBV4-1; size: few; DNA: TGCGCCAGCAGCCAAGATCTTTTGGCTAGCGGGAGGGTGTACAATGAGCAGTTCTTC; CDR3: CASSQDLLASGRVYNEQFF
D: TRBD1; J: TRBJ2-1; V: TRBV7-3; size: .; DNA: TGTGCCAGCAGCGGCCAGGGGGCTGTCGTCAATGAGCAGTTCTTC; CDR3: CASSGQGAVVNEQFF
D: .; J: TRBJ1-3; V: TRBV2; size: .; DNA: TGTGCCGCACAACAGGGCTCTGGAAACACCATATATTTT; CDR3: CAAQQGSGNTIYF
D: .; J: TRBJ2-3; V: TRBV27; size: few; DNA: TGTGCCAGCAGTTTTTTAGATTCCCCAGATACGCAGTATTTT; CDR3: CASSFLDSPDTQYF
D: TRBD1; J: TRBJ2-2; V: TRBV20-1; size: .; DNA: TGCTGTGCTAGAGATCTCTCCGGCCCGGGACAGGGAAACACCGGGGAGCTGTTTTTT; CDR3: CCARDLSGPGQGNTGELFF
D: .; J: TRBJ1-1; V: TRBV5-1; size: .; DNA: TGCGCCAGCAGCGTTCTCTCGGGCGGTGAAGCTTTCTTT; CDR3: CASSVLSGGEAFF
D: .; J: TRBJ2-7; V: TRBV11-2; size: once; DNA: TGTGCCAGCAGGCGGCCTGGGACCTCCTACGAGCAGTACTTC; CDR3: CASRRPGTSYEQYF
D: .; J: TRBJ1-1; V: TRBV5-1; size: many; DNA: TGCGCCAGCAGCTTGGGGGGGTTGGGGGCGCGGGACACTGAAGCTTTCTTT; CDR3: CASSLGGLGARDTEAFF
D: TRBD2; J: TRBJ2-7; V: TRBV5-1; size: many; DNA: TGCGCCAGCAGGAGAGTAGCGGGCACCTACGAGCAGTACTTC; CDR3: CASRRVAGTYEQYF
D: TRBD1; J: TRBJ1-1; V: TRBV9; size: .; DNA: TGTGCCAGCAGCCCCCGGACAGGGCAATTCATGAACACTGAAGCTTTCTTT; CDR3: CASSPRTGQFMNTEAFF
D: .; J: TRBJ2-2; V: TRBV20-1; size: many; DNA: TGCAGTGCTCCGCAGGAAACAGTAACCGGGGAGCTGTTTTTT; CDR3: CSAPQETVTGELFF
D: .; J: TRBJ2-7; V: TRBV29-1; size: few; DNA: TGCAGCGTTTGGCTCGCCGAGCAGTACTTC; CDR3: CSVWLAEQYF
D: .; J: TRBJ2-7; V: TRBV9; size: many; DNA: TGTGCCAGCAGCCCGAGTAGGTACGACGAGCAGTACTTC; CDR3: CASSPSRYDEQYF
D: TRBD2; J: TRBJ2-1; V: TRBV7-2; size: few; DNA: TGTGCCAGCAGCTTAATCAGCGGGGCCTGGGCTGAGCAGTTCTTC; CDR3: CASSLISGAWAEQFF
D: .; J: TRBJ2-3; V: TRBV4-1; size: few; DNA: TGCGCCAGCAGCCCTGATGTGGATACGCAGTATTTT; CDR3: CASSPDVDTQYF
D: TRBD2; J: TRBJ2-1; V: TRBV28; size: .; DNA: TGTGCCAGCAGCCCGGGACTAGCGGAGTCCTTCTACAATGAGCAGTTCTTC; CDR3: CASSPGLAESFYNEQFF
D: .; J: TRBJ2-2; V: TRBV7-9; size: few; DNA: TGTGCCAGCAGCTTAAGCCGGGGACGGACCGGGGAGCTGTTTTTT; CDR3: CASSLSRGRTGELFF
D: TRBD2; J: TRBJ2-1; V: TRBV5-1; size: .; DNA: TGCGCCAGCAGCTGGCCACCTCTAGCGGGAGCGTATAATGAGCAGTTCTTC; CDR3: CASSWPPLAGAYNEQFF
D: TRBD2; J: TRBJ2-3; V: TRBV12-3/TRBV12-4; size: .; DNA: TGTGCCAGCAGCCCCCAACCACTGACTAGCGGGGCCAGCACAGATACGCAGTATTTT; CDR3: CASSPQPLTSGASTDTQYF
D: .; J: TRBJ1-1; V: TRBV13; size: .; DNA: TGTGCCAGCAGCAACTCGAACACTGAAGCTTTCTTT; CDR3: CASSNSNTEAFF
D: .; J: TRBJ1-1; V: TRBV7-9; size: many; DNA: TGTGCCAGCAGCCCCCAAGATGGTGAAGCTTTCTTT; CDR3: CASSPQDGEAFF
D: .; J: TRBJ2-5; V: TRBV25-1; size: many; DNA: TGTGCCAGCAGTGATGTCTTCCAAGAGACCCAGTACTTC; CDR3: CASSDVFQETQYF
D: TRBD2; J: TRBJ2-1; V: TRBV18; size: .; DNA: TGTGCCAGCTCATCCAGGACTAGCGGGAGGGCCAGGGGCAATGAGCAGTTCTTC; CDR3: CASSSRTSGRARGNEQFF
D: .; J: TRBJ2-1; V: TRBV29-1; size: .; DNA: TGCAGCGTTGAGGGTTACCCGAAGGTCAATGAGCAGTTCTTC; CDR3: CSVEGYPKVNEQFF
D: .; J: TRBJ2-7; V: TRBV29-1; size: .; DNA: TGCAGCGTTGTAGCACGGGGGAGCTCCTACGAGCAGTACTTC; CDR3: CSVVARGSSYEQYF
D: TRBD1; J: TRBJ1-1; V: TRBV9; size: few; DNA: TGTGCCAGCAGCGTATTGGACAGGGTCACTGAAGCTTTCTTT; CDR3: CASSVLDRVTEAFF
D: .; J: TRBJ2-3; V: TRBV7-8; size: .; DNA: TGTGCCAGCAGCTCTAGGTGGGAGATAGGAACAGATACGCAGTATTTT; CDR3: CASSSRWEIGTDTQYF
D: TRBD2; J: TRBJ2-7; V: TRBV7-9; size: .; DNA: TGTGCCAGCGGCATTGCGGGAGGTAACTACGAGCAGTACTTC; CDR3: CASGIAGGNYEQYF
D: .; J: TRBJ2-1; V: TRBV5-1; size: .; DNA: TGCGCCAGCAGCCAGGGGATGATAGCGGGCTACTTTAATGAGCAGTTCTTC; CDR3: CASSQGMIAGYFNEQFF
D: TRBD1; J: TRBJ2-5; V: TRBV11-2; size: .; DNA: TGTGCCAGCAGCATCTGGACAGGGATGAGCCAAGAGACCCAGTACTTC; CDR3: CASSIWTGMSQETQYF
D: .; J: TRBJ1-2; V: TRBV18; size: few; DNA: TGTGCCAGCTCACCCTTTAGGGGACGTCCGCCGGAAGACTATGGCTACACCTTC; CDR3: CASSPFRGRPPEDYGYTF
D: TRBD1; J: TRBJ1-1; V: TRBV19; size: few; DNA: TGTGCCAGTAGCGCCCGGGACAGGGGGTCTTGGTTGCGGAACACTGAAGCTTTCTTT; CDR3: CASSARDRGSWLRNTEAFF
D: TRBD1; J: TRBJ2-3; V: TRBV29-1; size: .; DNA: TGCAGCGCCACGGGACAGGGGAGCACAGATACGCAGTATTTT; CDR3: CSATGQGSTDTQYF
D: TRBD1; J: TRBJ2-1; V: TRBV2; size: many; DNA: TGTGCCAGCAGGTTGGAACAGGGGAGACATGAGCAGTTCTTC; CDR3: CASRLEQGRHEQFF
D: .; J: TRBJ1-2; V: TRBV20-1; size: few; DNA: TGCAGTGCTATATGGGACTATGGCTACACCTTC; CDR3: CSAIWDYGYTF
D: .; J: TRBJ2-7; V: TRBV20-1; size: .; DNA: TGCAGTGCTAGACCACTGGGACTTTCCTACGAGCAGTACTTC; CDR3: CSARPLGLSYEQYF
D: .; J: TRBJ2-4; V: TRBV7-9; size: few; DNA: TGTGCCAGCAGCTTAACAGGGCTAAACATTCAGTACTTC; CDR3: CASSLTGLNIQYF
D: .; J: TRBJ2-2; V: TRBV3-1; size: .; DNA: TGTGCCAGCAGGCATTCGGGTAGCCCGAACACCGGGGAGCTGTTTTTT; CDR3: CASRHSGSPNTGELFF
D: .; J: TRBJ2-3; V: TRBV11-1; size: few; DNA: TGTGCCAGCAGCTTAGTTATTAGCGGCACAGATACGCAGTATTTT; CDR3: CASSLVISGTDTQYF
D: TRBD2; J: TRBJ2-1; V: TRBV5-1; size: few; DNA: TGCGCCAGCAGCCCCCCAGCGGGAGGGTTAGGGTACAATGAGCAGTTCTTC; CDR3: CASSPPAGGLGYNEQFF
D: .; J: TRBJ2-5; V: TRBV2; size: few; DNA: TGTGCCAGCAGTGATACAAGCGGCCGTATGTCGGAGACCCAGTACTTC; CDR3: CASSDTSGRMSETQYF
D: .; J: TRBJ2-7; V: TRBV6-5; size: many; DNA: TGTGCCAGCACTCCGGACAGAGCAGCCTACGAGCAGTACTTC; CDR3: CASTPDRAAYEQYF
D: TRBD2; J: TRBJ2-2; V: TRBV6-5; size: few; DNA: TGTGCCAGCAGTTCGTCAGTGACTAGCGGGGTTTTCACCGGGGAGCTGTTTTTT; CDR3: CASSSSVTSGVFTGELFF
D: .; J: TRBJ2-2; V: TRBV24-1; size: many; DNA: TGTGCCACGGGCGGCTCCCGGACCGGGGAGCTGTTTTTT; CDR3: CATGGSRTGELFF
D: TRBD2; J: TRBJ2-1; V: TRBV5-1; size: many; DNA: TGCGCCAGCAGTGGAAGCGGGAGGGTGAATGAGCAGTTCTTC; CDR3: CASSGSGRVNEQFF
D: .; J: TRBJ2-5; V: TRBV12-3/TRBV12-4; size: few; DNA: TGTGCCAGCAGTTGGACCTCCCTGGGGGCCCAGTACTTC; CDR3: CASSWTSLGAQYF
D: .; J: TRBJ1-2; V: TRBV5-1; size: .; DNA: TGCGCCAGCAGGTTCCCCTACAGGGACAAGAAATCTAACTATGGCTACACCTTC; CDR3: CASRFPYRDKKSNYGYTF
D: TRBD2; J: TRBJ2-7; V: TRBV4-1; size: .; DNA: TGCGCCAGCAGCCAACTAGCGGGAGATAGGTACGAGCAGTACTTC; CDR3: CASSQLAGDRYEQYF
D: .; J: TRBJ2-1; V: TRBV4-2; size: few; DNA: TGTGCCAGCAGCCAAGAAAGGGGGGGACTATACAATGAGCAGTTCTTC; CDR3: CASSQERGGLYNEQFF
D: TRBD1; J: TRBJ1-4; V: TRBV6-1; size: few; DNA: TGTGCCAGCAGTCAATTGACAGGGGTAGGAGAAAAACTGTTTTTT; CDR3: CASSQLTGVGEKLFF
D: TRBD2; J: TRBJ2-5; V: TRBV5-1; size: many; DNA: TGCGCCAGCAGCTTGGCCGAAGCGGGAAGAAGGGAGACCCAGTACTTC; CDR3: CASSLAEAGRRETQYF
D: .; J: TRBJ2-5; V: TRBV4-2; size: few; DNA: TGTGCCAGCAGGGCGGGACTTTACCAAGAGACCCAGTACTTC; CDR3: CASRAGLYQETQYF